The 18 T cell receptor beta chains below come from one sample, sequenced in a study of blood T cell repertoires in COVID-19. Clones were read by immunoSEQ multiplex PCR, and TCRdb kept only the in-frame ones, dropping some. The data show about 300,000 clones, 80% to 90% seen once. The source material was peripheral blood. These receptors were collected from a woman between 45 and 60 years old with COVID-19, enrolled during active disease.

A single count supports this clone. This chain uses TRBV19 with TRBJ1-1, with 10 bases aligning to TRBD1. Losses at the gene ends were 0 bases for V and 5 bases for J; bases not matched to a gene: 9. CDR1 is LNHDA and CDR2 is SQIVND in the germline V gene (reference sequence). CDR3 size: 17 residues. CDR3 amino acids: CASSIERWTGGFTEAFF. The DNA of the CDR3 is TGTGCCAGTAGTATAGAACGTTGGACAGGGGGGTTTACTGAAGCTTTCTTT.

The chain has TRBV30 and TRBJ1-2, with D uncertain. CDR1 GTSNPN and CDR2 SVGIG come from the germline V gene (reference sequence). The CDR3 length is 12 residues. CDR3 sequence reads: CAGRVGTYGYTF. CDR3 DNA: TGTGCTGGCCGGGTCGGAACTTATGGCTACACCTTC.

The chain has TRBV28 and TRBJ2-7; D unresolved. Between the trimmed V and J ends, which lost 3 bases and 2 bases, there was a span of 5 bases. The CDR3 runs to 12 residues. Germline V gives CDR1 MDHEN, CDR2 SYDVKM. CDR3 protein: CASSLPAYEQYF. The CDR3 DNA follows: TGTGCCAGCAGTTTGCCAGCCTACGAGCAGTACTTC.

V is TRBV7-9 and J is TRBJ2-7, with 14 nucleotides matching TRBD2. Germline V gives CDR1 SEHNR, CDR2 FQNEAQ (reference sequence). The V gene end was trimmed by 6 bases and the J gene end by 2 bases; junction bases not matched to a gene: 6. The CDR3 length is 16 residues. CDR3 nucleotide sequence: TGTGCCAGCAGTCGGACTAGCGGGAGGAGAACCTACGAGCAGTACTTC. Translating it yields CASSRTSGRRTYEQYF.

This chain joins TRBV7-2 and TRBJ1-1; D is uncertain. Trimming shortened V by 2 bases and J by 3 bases, and 7 bases separated the two germline ends. Looked up from germline, CDR1 is SGHTA and CDR2 is FQGNSA. The CDR3 is made up of 13 amino acids. The CDR3 spells CASSLRSYTEAFF. CDR3 nucleotide sequence: TGTGCCAGCAGCTTACGGAGCTACACTGAAGCTTTCTTT.

The chain uses TRBV19 and TRBJ2-1; TRBD2 matches at 8 bases. The germline gives CDR1 LNHDA, CDR2 SQIVND (reference sequence). J lost 9 bases, V lost 3 bases, and 7 bases had no gene match. This CDR3 has 14 residues. CDR3 sequence reads: CASSISWLAGEQFF. The DNA of the CDR3 is TGTGCCAGTAGTATTTCATGGCTAGCGGGTGAGCAGTTCTTC.

The chain recombines TRBV7-3 with TRBJ1-2, with 8 positions matching TRBD1. The CDR3 length is 15 residues. Trimming cost V 4 bases and J 8 bases; bases outside gene matches: 12. Germline loops: CDR1 SGHTA, CDR2 FQGTGA. The CDR3 loop is CASSSGTGNYAGYTF. The CDR3 bases are TGTGCCAGCAGCTCAGGGACAGGAAACTACGCGGGCTACACCTTC.

The genes are TRBV12-3 or TRBV12-4 and TRBJ1-1, with 7 bases aligning to TRBD1. This CDR3 is built from 13 residues. With V trimmed by 5 bases and J by 5 bases, 5 bases remained unmatched. The CDR3 is CASSQQGKTEAFF. The CDR3 DNA reads as TGTGCCAGCAGTCAACAGGGGAAGACTGAAGCTTTCTTT.

The genes are TRBV15 and TRBJ2-1, with 13 bases that match TRBD2. Looked up from germline, CDR1 is LNHNV and CDR2 is YYDKDF (reference sequence). CDR3 length: 17 amino acids. The junction had 5 bases not matched to a gene; V was cut back by 1 base and J by 5 bases. DNA for the CDR3: TGTGCCACCAGCAGAGTGCGACTAGCGGGAGGAAACAATGAGCAGTTCTTC. Its translation: CATSRVRLAGGNNEQFF.

Points on this clone: Other nucleotide sequences from this sample produce the same CDR3. The rearrangement joins TRBV5-1 to TRBJ1-2; 11 bases agree with TRBD1. Germline trimming cut 4 bases from V and 7 bases from J; bases unmatched to any gene: 6. The CDR3 is 14 residues long. Germline-derived CDR1 and CDR2 are SGHRS and YFSETQ. The CDR3: CASSSGQGAGGYTF. CDR3 coding DNA: TGCGCCAGCAGCAGCGGACAGGGGGCGGGTGGCTACACCTTC.

The chain couples TRBV6-1 to TRBJ2-3, with a weak D call TRBD2 (6 bases). In germline, CDR1 is MNHNS, CDR2 SASEGT. V shed 1 base and J shed 14 bases, with 19 bases lying between them. The CDR3 has 14 residues. The CDR3 coding sequence is TGTGCCAGCAGTGAAGGGGTTAGCAGGCCCGGGGGGTATTTT. This encodes CASSEGVSRPGGYF.

This clone was seen only once. The V and J genes are TRBV7-9 and TRBJ2-7; TRBD2 matches 12 bases. The CDR3 extends over 18 amino acids. Germline assignment: CDR1 SEHNR and CDR2 FQNEAQ (reference sequence). The trim removed 0 bases at V and 4 bases at J, leaving 10 bases unmatched. CDR3: CASSLAESSGGVWYEQYF. CDR3 sequence (DNA): TGTGCCAGCAGCTTAGCGGAGTCTAGCGGGGGGGTTTGGTACGAGCAGTACTTC. The variable domain in full, with the rest retrieved from reference TRBV7-9 and TRBJ2-7, is DTGVSQNPRHKITKRGQNVTFRCDPISEHNRLYWYRQTLGQGPEFLTYFQNEAQLEKSRLLSDRFSAERPKGSFSTLEIQRTEQGDSAMYLCASSLAESSGGVWYEQYFGPGTRLTVT.

The V gene is TRBV30, the J gene TRBJ1-5, with unresolved D. Per the germline V gene, CDR1 is GTSNPN and CDR2 is SVGIG (reference sequence). V was pared by 2 bases and J by 4 bases, with 12 bases between. The CDR3 has 14 residues. Here the CDR3 reads CAWSSRGSNQPQHF. In nucleotides, the CDR3 is TGTGCCTGGAGTAGCCGGGGATCAAATCAGCCCCAGCATTTT.

The chain recombines TRBV18 with TRBJ1-1; D remains ambiguous. V gave up 6 bases and J gave up 0 bases, with 8 bases separating them. The CDR3 is 13 residues long. CDR1 is KGHSH, CDR2 LQKENI, per germline. The CDR3 DNA follows: TGTGCCAGCTCCCCTCGGTTGAACACTGAAGCTTTCTTT. It yields the protein CASSPRLNTEAFF.

The chain has TRBV13 and TRBJ2-7; 12 bases align to TRBD2. There are 16 residues in the CDR3. J was trimmed by 4 bases and V by 4 bases; bases with no gene match: 8. Germline V CDR1 and CDR2: PRHDT, FYEKMQ (reference sequence). This CDR3 is CASSSRLAGEVYEQYF. The CDR3 nucleotides read TGTGCCAGCAGCTCGAGACTAGCGGGAGAGGTATACGAGCAGTACTTC.

This clone was detected only a few times. CDR3 sequence reads: CASSPTERGIFSEAFF. CDR3 nucleotide sequence: TGTGCCAGCAGCCCCACGGAAAGGGGGATATTCTCTGAAGCTTTCTTT. This chain uses TRBV5-5 with TRBJ1-1, with D possibly TRBD1 on 6 matching bases. V was pared by 4 bases and J by 6 bases, with 22 bases between. Germline-derived CDR1 and CDR2 are SGHKS and YYEKEE (reference sequence). CDR3 length equals 16 residues.

CDR3 sequence: CASSYSPYNEQFF. The DNA of the CDR3 is TGCGCCAGCAGCTACTCCCCCTACAATGAGCAGTTCTTC. J is TRBJ2-1 and V is TRBV5-1; D is undetermined. V lost 3 bases and J 2 bases, leaving 6 bases between the germline ends. Germline CDR1 is SGHRS and CDR2 is YFSETQ. The CDR3 is 13 amino acids.

The V and J genes are TRBV5-4 and TRBJ2-5, with a weak D call TRBD2 (6 bases). V lost 4 bases to trimming and J lost 1 base, with 11 bases between them. Germline loops: CDR1 SGHNT, CDR2 YYREEE (reference sequence). The CDR3 spans 14 residues. CDR3 sequence reads: CASSQEGSQETQYF. As DNA, the CDR3 is TGTGCCAGCAGCCAGGAGGGGTCCCAAGAGACCCAGTACTTC.